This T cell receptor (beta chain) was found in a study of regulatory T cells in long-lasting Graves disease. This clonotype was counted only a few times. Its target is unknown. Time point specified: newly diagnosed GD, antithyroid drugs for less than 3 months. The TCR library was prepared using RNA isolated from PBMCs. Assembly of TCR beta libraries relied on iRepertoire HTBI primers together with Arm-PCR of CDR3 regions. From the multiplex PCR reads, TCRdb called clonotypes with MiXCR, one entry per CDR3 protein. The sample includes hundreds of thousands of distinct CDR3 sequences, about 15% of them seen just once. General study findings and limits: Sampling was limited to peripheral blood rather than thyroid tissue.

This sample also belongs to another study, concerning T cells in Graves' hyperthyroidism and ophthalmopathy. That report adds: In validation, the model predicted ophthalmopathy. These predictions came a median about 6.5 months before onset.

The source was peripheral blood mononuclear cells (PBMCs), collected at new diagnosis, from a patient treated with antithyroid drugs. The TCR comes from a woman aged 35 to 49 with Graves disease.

CDR3 sequence reads: CASRAGTNEQFF. The DNA of the CDR3 is TGCGCCAGCAGAGCAGGGACAAATGAGCAGTTCTTC. The chain has TRBV5-1 and TRBJ2-1; a weak D match, TRBD1 (6 bases). The length of the CDR3 is 12 residues. V lost 5 bases to trimming and J lost 7 bases, with 10 bases between them. From germline, CDR1 is SGHRS and CDR2 YFSETQ.